The 8 T cell receptor beta chains below all came from one sample that was sequenced in a study of patients and donors after allogeneic stem cell transplantation. From the RT-PCR reads, TCRdb called clonotypes with MiXCR, one entry per CDR3 protein. Here the sample spans approximately 90,000 distinct CDR3 sequences, roughly 4.9% being singletons. The sequenced sample was blood, either unsorted or a sorted T cell fraction (not recorded which). These receptors were collected from a human donor who was either an allogeneic HSCT recipient or a stem cell or donor lymphocyte infusion donor (not recorded which). It is not recorded whose cells these are; they may come from a transplant donor.

There are many counts of this clonotype. The V gene is TRBV9, the J gene TRBJ1-2; D is unclear. In germline, CDR1 is SGDLS, CDR2 YYNGEE. The ends were cut back, 2 bases at V and 4 bases at J, with 9 bases in the middle. The length of the CDR3 is 13 residues. The CDR3 is CASSVLEGYGYTF. The CDR3 bases are TGTGCCAGCAGCGTGTTGGAGGGCTATGGCTACACCTTC.

There are many counts of this clonotype. This sequence joins TRBV6-2 or TRBV6-3 and TRBJ2-1, with 8 bases aligning to TRBD1. The CDR3 is 17 residues long. The J segment lost 7 bases and the V segment lost 1 base, leaving 12 bases of the junction unmatched. CDR1 and CDR2 from the germline V gene are MNHEY and SVGEGT. The CDR3: CASSYLSTGARRNEQFF. The CDR3 region has the DNA TGTGCCAGCAGTTACTTATCGACAGGGGCACGTAGGAATGAGCAGTTCTTC.

This clonotype was recorded at least ten times. J is TRBJ1-3 and V is TRBV18; 7 bases line up with TRBD1. Germline V gene sequence: CDR1 KGHSH, CDR2 LQKENI. Unmatched junction bases numbered 8, after V lost 4 bases and J lost 2 bases. The CDR3 covers 16 residues. The CDR3 DNA is TGTGCCAGCTCACGGATAGGACAGGCGGCTGGAAACACCATATATTTT. Residues: CASSRIGQAAGNTIYF.

This clonotype is judged medium-sized. V is TRBV4-1 and J is TRBJ2-1, with D tentatively TRBD2 (6 bases). Deletions cut 1 base from V and 6 bases from J, with 22 bases between. Germline CDR1 MGHRA, CDR2 YSYEKL. There are 18 residues in the CDR3. The CDR3 sequence is CASSQAYGSGGRSNEQFF. The DNA for the CDR3 is TGCGCCAGCAGCCAAGCTTATGGTAGCGGAGGAAGGAGCAATGAGCAGTTCTTC.

V usage is TRBV20-1 and J usage is TRBJ2-1; a possible D gene is TRBD1 (6 bases). The CDR3 has 16 amino acids. The V end lost 6 bases, the J end lost 4 bases, and 22 bases lay between the germline ends. Germline-derived CDR1 and CDR2 are DFQATT and SNEGSKA (reference sequence). CDR3 amino acids: CSAPDPRGRFYNEQFF. The CDR3 DNA sequence: TGCAGTGCCCCAGACCCAAGGGGGAGATTTTACAATGAGCAGTTCTTC.

This clonotype was picked up many times. The chain has TRBV9 and TRBJ2-2; 12 bases line up with TRBD2. V trimming: 4 bases; J trimming: 4 bases; junction bases outside the gene matches: 5. The CDR3 is 16 residues long. Looked up from germline, CDR1 is SGDLS and CDR2 is YYNGEE. The CDR3 spells CASSILAGGPTGELFF. The CDR3 DNA sequence: TGTGCCAGCAGCATACTAGCGGGGGGCCCCACCGGGGAGCTGTTTTTT.

This clonotype has ten or more counts. J is TRBJ1-2 and V is TRBV12-3 or TRBV12-4; TRBD1 might be the D (6 bases). The CDR3 consists of 13 residues. Trimming took 6 bases from V and 4 from J, leaving 12 bases between them. CDR3 sequence: CASSLRGGYGYTF. DNA for the CDR3: TGTGCCAGCAGCCTCAGGGGAGGCTATGGCTACACCTTC.

This clonotype was counted between two and nine times. The V and J genes are TRBV19 and TRBJ2-1, with 12 bases matching TRBD2. V dropped 5 bases and J dropped 12; count of bases not matched to a gene: 8. In germline, CDR1 is LNHDA, CDR2 SQIVND (reference sequence). This CDR3 region has 14 residues. The CDR3 nucleotides read TGTGCCAGTAGTCCTTCTAGCGGGGGGGCCAGGCAGTTCTTC. Protein: CASSPSSGGARQFF.